Listed below are T cell receptor beta chains from one sample, sequenced in a study of cytomegalovirus exposure and HLA in healthy donors. Some clones are missing from TCRdb's copy, which holds only in-frame ones; the method was immunoSEQ multiplex PCR. The repertoire consists of approximately 130,000 clones, with around three quarters occurring once and the leading ten covering about 2.6%. Source material: PBMCs. These receptors all stem from an older woman in good health and CMV-seropositive. CDR3s include the opening cysteine and the closing phenylalanine or tryptophan. D genes are given only for firm matches. The size field is filled for only some rows; it gives once, few, many or a size class.

v_gene	abundance	d_gene	j_gene	CDR3nt	CDR3aa
TRBV2	.	.	TRBJ2-2	TGTGCCAGCAGGGTGGACAGTTTTGCTTCCGGGGAGCTGTTTTTT	CASRVDSFASGELFF
TRBV9	.	.	TRBJ1-2	TGTGCCAGCAGCGTAGAGGGGAACCCGTATGGCTACACCTTC	CASSVEGNPYGYTF
TRBV2	few	.	TRBJ2-5	TGTGCCAGCAGTCCCCGGGACCAAGAGACCCAGTACTTC	CASSPRDQETQYF
TRBV19	.	.	TRBJ1-1	TGTGCCAGTAGTATTCCTGGGGGAGGGGTGAACACTGAAGCTTTCTTT	CASSIPGGGVNTEAFF
TRBV7-9	.	.	TRBJ1-5	TGTGCCAGCAGTCTAGAGGCGGAGCGTCAGCCCCAGCATTTT	CASSLEAERQPQHF
TRBV2	.	TRBD2	TRBJ2-2	TGTGCCAGCAGTGACCGCGGGGAGGGCACCGGGGAGCTGTTTTTT	CASSDRGEGTGELFF
TRBV7-2	.	TRBD1	TRBJ2-1	TGTGCCAGCAGAGGGACAGGGTTCCGGAATGAGCAGTTCTTC	CASRGTGFRNEQFF
TRBV18	.	TRBD1	TRBJ1-2	TGTGCCAGCTCAATGGACAGGGACTATGGCTACACCTTC	CASSMDRDYGYTF
TRBV5-1	few	.	TRBJ2-7	TGCGCCAGCAGCGGTGGCGGGGATTTCGAGCAGTACTTC	CASSGGGDFEQYF
TRBV5-1	.	TRBD2	TRBJ2-1	TGCGCCAGCAGGTCCGGGACTAGCGGGGATGAGCAGTTCTTC	CASRSGTSGDEQFF
TRBV19	.	TRBD1	TRBJ1-6	TGTGCCAGTAATTCTGACAGGGGTTATAATTCACCCCTCCACTTT	CASNSDRGYNSPLHF
TRBV6-1	.	.	TRBJ2-2	TGTGCCAGCAGTGTGGGCGGGCTAGCATTGAACACCGGGGAGCTGTTTTTT	CASSVGGLALNTGELFF
TRBV28	once	.	TRBJ1-1	TGTGCCAGCAGCCTAACACAGGCCCCTGAAGCTTTCTTT	CASSLTQAPEAFF
TRBV5-1	.	.	TRBJ2-7	TGCGCCAGCAGCTTTGCTGTTGGTGGGGGCATCGGCTCCTACGAGCAGTACTTC	CASSFAVGGGIGSYEQYF
TRBV10-3	few	.	TRBJ1-4	TGTGCCATCAGTGAGTTCGCCTCGGGGGGGCTAGGTGAAAAACTGTTTTTT	CAISEFASGGLGEKLFF
TRBV4-1	few	.	TRBJ1-4	TGCGCCAGCAGCCAAGTGGGTCACACCCGGGGTGAAAAACTGTTTTTT	CASSQVGHTRGEKLFF
TRBV7-2	.	TRBD2	TRBJ2-1	TGTGCCAGCAGCCCCGGGACTAGCATTGAGCAGTTCTTC	CASSPGTSIEQFF
TRBV10-1	.	TRBD1	TRBJ1-1	TGCGCCAGCAGAGGACAGGGGGCGGCAAGAGCTTTCTTT	CASRGQGAARAFF
TRBV19	.	.	TRBJ2-6	TGTGCCAGTAGTCCACGGGACACAAGCTCTGGGGCCAACGTCCTGACTTTC	CASSPRDTSSGANVLTF